This TCR beta chain originates from a study of T cell responses to AZD1222 COVID-19 vaccine listed by TCRdb under 2021. With respect to the entire study: AZD1222 recipients with second doses at about 4 weeks or about 12 weeks were pooled, because spike-specific TCR depth and breadth did not differ between schedules. A total of approximately 240 trial participants underwent TCR sequencing, of whom 200 to 220 had received two doses of AZD1222 and roughly 26 had received two doses of the MenACWY control vaccine. Trial participants were enrolled by age into subgroups of 18-55, 56-69 and 70-plus years, and about 150, 27 and 61 TCR-sequenced participants, respectively, were included in these subgroups. General conclusions and limits of the study: Because no day 14 peak-response samples were available, the repertoires could be characterized only after the peak T cell response. Reportedly, almost half of the unique spike-specific TCRs recognized epitopes lying outside the regions that are mutated in the B.1.351 and B.1.1.7 variants. In the small 56-69-year group, the increase in depth fell short of significance, most likely because of low power. Spike-specific TCR breadth and depth rose significantly after two AZD1222 doses compared with day 0 and with MenACWY recipients. CD4 TCRs associated with the vaccine covered the entire spike protein, and the dominant responses were in regions 160-218 and 743-854. Only five to seven AZD1222 recipients were SARS-CoV-2 seropositive at baseline, limiting conclusions about previously exposed vaccinees. Most participants were white British and females outnumbered males, and the authors suggested that clonal diversity may have been underestimated.

Reading the label with the study, this specimen's time point is: baseline before first vaccination. Samples from vaccinated people were obtained from the UK trials COV001 and COV002, which included a single-blind randomized controlled phase 2/3 trial of AZD1222 (ChAdOx1 nCoV-19) in healthy adults. For TCRbeta chain sequencing, PBMC samples from trial participants were taken at day 0 and at day 28 after the second dose. The CDR3 goes from the cysteine to the phenylalanine over 16 residues. The only DNA kept is the CDR3, 48 bases in frame from the first base. V is cut by 1 base and J by 2 bases, and the space between the germline ends is 11 bases. Looking up the germline V gene (reference sequence) yields CDR1 LNHDA and CDR2 SQIVND. The CDR3 regions of human TCRbeta chains were analyzed by immunosequencing. The study's own analysis went as follows. Repertoire TCRs were matched against a reference library of SARS-CoV-2-specific TCRs generated with the MIRA antigen-specificity platform. Breadth was defined as the fraction of unique TCRs that were SARS-CoV-2-associated, and depth was defined as the fraction of total T cells that were SARS-CoV-2-associated. Each spike-specific TCR was assigned to its reactive spike region and to a CD4 or CD8 class using the MIRA data. Log10-transformed breadth and depth values were compared by one-way ANOVA with Sidak's multiple comparisons tests. The table comes from immuneACCESS by way of TCRdb, which keeps in-frame sequences with V and J called. Part of the clones is missing from these tables; in studies checked, under half for an unresolved V gene and the rest for unknown reasons. V and J calls and clone size come straight from that table; D and trimming were deduced from the DNA. The sample contains 150,000 to 200,000 clones, about 92% of them found a single time. 3% to 5% of the sample is taken by the ten largest.

As for this clone: Its target antigen remains unknown. Base qualities are not provided; no much larger clone lies one nucleotide away.

The V and J genes are TRBV19 and TRBJ2-2; a confident D gene designation cannot be given. This sequence originates from an adult in good health. Sequencing used peripheral blood, obtained on day 0 of AZD1222 vaccination. The nucleotide sequence is given as TGTGCCAGTAGTATAGGTTCGCTAGTCAACACCGGGGAGCTGTTTTTT. This encodes CASSIGSLVNTGELFF.